Below are 26 T cell receptor beta chains sequenced from a single sample in a study of cytomegalovirus exposure and HLA in healthy donors. 60 Vbeta and 13 Jbeta primers were used in PCR. Data came from immunoSEQ multiplex PCR; TCRdb stores just in-frame clones and leaves some out. Here the sample spans roughly 200,000 clones, approximately 82% being singletons. The sample consisted of PBMCs. These receptors all stem from a man between 35 and 55 years old in good health and CMV-seropositive.

The J gene is TRBJ2-5, the V gene TRBV4-3; D is perhaps TRBD1 (6 bases). The J call may be incorrect, as the DNA end agrees better with TRBJ2-7. The CDR3 length is 15 residues. Germline CDR1 reads LGHNA; CDR2 reads YSLEER. Written as DNA, the CDR3 is TGCGCCAGCAGCCAAGGTCAAGGACAGTCCTACGAGCAGTACTTC. Encoded protein: CASSQGQGQSYEQYF.

The chain combines TRBV23-1 with TRBJ2-1; possibly TRBD1 for D (6 bases). TRBV23-1 falls under the ORF class, with uncertain function. V dropped 0 bases and J dropped 3 bases, with 21 bases sitting between them. The CDR3 consists of 19 residues. In DNA form, the CDR3 reads TGCGCCAGCAGTCAATCGATCTCCCGGTCGACAGGTTACTACAATGAGCAGTTCTTC. Protein product: CASSQSISRSTGYYNEQFF.

The rearrangement joins TRBV7-2 to TRBJ1-4; D gene uncertain. Trimming shortened V by 4 bases and J by 6 bases, and 12 bases separated the two germline ends. The germline V gene has CDR1 SGHTA and CDR2 FQGNSA. This CDR3 is 14 amino acids long. CDR3 protein: CASSSSGSDEKLFF. The CDR3 DNA sequence: TGTGCCAGCAGCTCCTCGGGGAGCGATGAAAAACTGTTTTTT.

CDR3 bases: TGTGCCAGCAGCTTAATGGGAGGGGGGAACACCGGGGAGCTGTTTTTT. Amino acids: CASSLMGGGNTGELFF. This sequence joins TRBV7-3 and TRBJ2-2; D is perhaps TRBD2 (7 bases). Trimming shortened V by 1 base and J by 1 base, and 10 bases separated the two germline ends. The CDR3 runs to 16 residues. Germline assignment: CDR1 SGHTA and CDR2 FQGTGA.

This clone was seen more than once but under ten times. The V call is TRBV7-8, the J call TRBJ2-7, with D hard to call. Trimming took off 5 bases at V and 3 bases at J, with 14 bases between the two ends. Germline values: CDR1 SGHVS, CDR2 FQNEAQ. The CDR3 runs to 14 residues. The CDR3, as DNA: TGTGCCAGCAGCCCCGACGGAGACCGCTACGAGCAGTACTTC. Encoded protein: CASSPDGDRYEQYF.

This rearrangement joins TRBV9 to TRBJ2-3; no reliable D call. The germline CDR1 and CDR2 sequences are SGDLS and YYNGEE. This CDR3 is built from 19 residues. Trimming cost V 1 base and J 0 bases, with 21 bases left between them. The CDR3 nucleotides read TGTGCCAGCAGCGTAAGATTCCGTTACTTTCAGACTAGCACAGATACGCAGTATTTT. Amino acids: CASSVRFRYFQTSTDTQYF.

This chain links TRBV27 with TRBJ2-1; D unresolved. This CDR3 comprises 14 residues. Germline lookup yields CDR1 MNHEY and CDR2 SMNVEV (reference sequence). The V end lost 4 bases, the J end lost 3 bases, and 10 bases lay between the germline ends. CDR3 loop: CASSSDRYYNEQFF. The DNA for the CDR3 is TGTGCCAGCAGTTCCGATAGATACTACAATGAGCAGTTCTTC.

This chain joins TRBV4-3 and TRBJ2-1; 8 bases are a match to TRBD2. Per the germline V gene, CDR1 is LGHNA and CDR2 is YSLEER. V lost 0 bases and J lost 5; bases outside the gene matches: 9. The CDR3 consists of 17 residues. The chain's CDR3 is CASSQDPAGVSNNEQFF. CDR3 nucleotide sequence: TGCGCCAGCAGCCAAGATCCAGCGGGGGTGTCGAACAATGAGCAGTTCTTC.

This sequence joins TRBV18 and TRBJ1-4; D unclear. Trimming removed 2 bases from V and 5 bases from J, with 12 bases in between. The germline V gene encodes CDR1 KGHSH and CDR2 LQKENI. The CDR3 extends over 15 amino acids. The CDR3 loop reads CASSPYTARNEKLFF. In DNA, the CDR3 is TGTGCCAGCTCACCATATACAGCCAGGAATGAAAAACTGTTTTTT.

This chain connects TRBV19 to TRBJ2-7; D might be TRBD2 (7 bases). CDR1 is LNHDA, CDR2 SQIVND, per germline (reference sequence). This CDR3 is 15 amino acids long. Trimming took off 8 bases at V and 0 bases at J, with 17 bases between the two ends. The CDR3: CASATGGKSSYEQYF. CDR3 DNA: TGTGCCAGTGCCACGGGGGGCAAGAGCTCCTACGAGCAGTACTTC.

The J gene is TRBJ2-6, the V gene TRBV27; a weak D match, TRBD1 (6 bases). The germline CDR1 and CDR2 sequences are MNHEY and SMNVEV (reference sequence). The CDR3 totals 16 residues. The V and J ends lost 5 bases and 0 bases respectively, with 11 bases between them. The CDR3, as DNA: TGTGCCAGCAGTCCCATGGACAGCTCTGGGGCCAACGTCCTGACTTTC. Translation gives CASSPMDSSGANVLTF.

The genes are TRBV6-5 and TRBJ2-5, with TRBD2 matching 8 bases. The CDR3 contains 13 residues. V shed 4 bases and J 5 bases; nucleotides not matched to a gene: 3. Germline CDR1 reads MNHEY; CDR2 reads SVGAGI. The CDR3 reads CASSSGTSETQYF. The DNA of the CDR3 is TGTGCCAGCAGTTCCGGGACTAGTGAGACCCAGTACTTC.

This chain joins TRBV5-6 and TRBJ1-2, with 8 bases aligning to TRBD1. Looked up from germline, CDR1 is SGHDT and CDR2 is YYEEEE. The trim removed 0 bases at V and 2 bases at J, leaving 6 bases unmatched. The CDR3 length is 16 residues. The CDR3 coding sequence is TGTGCCAGCAGCTTGGTAGGGGCAGGGGGCAACTATGGCTACACCTTC. Protein product: CASSLVGAGGNYGYTF.

This chain joins TRBV11-2 and TRBJ2-7; D is perhaps TRBD2 (7 bases). The germline V and J ends were trimmed by 1 base and 5 bases, with 15 bases remaining between them. Germline-derived CDR1 and CDR2 are SGHAT and FQNNGV. The CDR3 loop spans 15 amino acids. The CDR3 nucleotides are TGTGCCAGCAGCTTAGGGGCTAGGGGGGGAGACGAGCAGTACTTC. Translating gives CASSLGARGGDEQYF.

This clone was seen a single time. Distinct nucleotide sequences in the sample also encode this CDR3. The chain couples TRBV5-1 to TRBJ1-1; the D gene is possibly TRBD1 (6 bases). This CDR3 region has 14 residues. V was clipped by 0 bases and J by 2 bases, with 8 bases between them. CDR1 and CDR2 (germline): SGHRS, YFSETQ. CDR3 residues: CASSLGTANTEAFF. In nucleotides, the CDR3 is TGCGCCAGCAGCTTGGGGACAGCTAACACTGAAGCTTTCTTT. Combining the CDR3 with reference TRBV5-1 and TRBJ1-1 gives the whole variable domain KAGVTQTPRYLIKTRGQQVTLSCSPISGHRSVSWYQQTPGQGLQFLFEYFSETQRNKGNFPGRFSGRQFSNSRSEMNVSTLELGDSALYLCASSLGTANTEAFFGQGTRLTVV.

The rearrangement uses TRBV7-2 and TRBJ2-5; 10 nucleotides agree with TRBD2. The germline CDR1 and CDR2 sequences are SGHTA and FQGNSA. With V trimmed by 0 bases and J by 4 bases, 14 bases remained unmatched. The CDR3 is 19 residues long. The CDR3 loop reads CASSLALLAGALLRETQYF. The CDR3 DNA sequence: TGTGCCAGCAGCTTAGCTCTTCTAGCGGGAGCCCTGTTAAGAGAGACCCAGTACTTC.

The chain uses TRBV12-5 and TRBJ2-7; D might be TRBD2 (6 bases). This CDR3 spans 13 amino acids. Trimming stripped 1 base from V and 5 bases from J, with 9 bases between. The germline CDR1 and CDR2 sequences are LGHNT and FRNRAP. CDR3 region: CASGLGGGDEQYF. For the CDR3, the DNA is TGTGCTAGTGGTTTGGGGGGAGGCGACGAGCAGTACTTC.

The V and J genes are TRBV7-6 and TRBJ2-1, with D possibly TRBD2 on 6 matching bases. The CDR3 totals 18 residues. Germline CDR1 is SGHVS and CDR2 is FNYEAQ. The V end was cut by 0 bases, the J end by 0 bases, with 15 bases between. The CDR3 nucleotides are TGTGCCAGCAGCTTAGCAGTGGGAGGCGGCGTCTCCTACAATGAGCAGTTCTTC. Translation gives CASSLAVGGGVSYNEQFF.

The chain combines TRBV9 with TRBJ2-7, with 7 positions matching TRBD1. This CDR3 spans 15 amino acids. The germline CDR1 and CDR2 sequences are SGDLS and YYNGEE. Trimming at V came to 3 bases and at J to 1 base, leaving 7 bases not matched to a gene. The CDR3 bases are TGTGCCAGCAGCGAGGGGGCTATCCGGTCCTACGAGCAGTACTTC. This sequence encodes CASSEGAIRSYEQYF. The full variable domain, with the rest looked up from reference TRBV9 and TRBJ2-7, is DSGVTQTPKHLITATGQRVTLRCSPRSGDLSVYWYQQSLDQGLQFLIQYYNGEERAKGNILERFSAQQFPDLHSELNLSSLELGDSALYFCASSEGAIRSYEQYFGPGTRLTVT.

For the CDR3, the DNA is TGTGCCAGCAGCTTGGTGGGGACAGGGAGCTCTGGAAACACCATATATTTT. This gives the protein CASSLVGTGSSGNTIYF. The V call is TRBV5-6, the J call TRBJ1-3; 9 bases are shared with TRBD1. Germline V gene lookup returns CDR1 SGHDT and CDR2 YYEEEE. The CDR3 is 17 residues long. V was pared by 0 bases and J by 0 bases, with 4 bases of the junction left unmatched.

This clone appeared a single time. This chain uses TRBV28 with TRBJ1-1; D is undetermined. The CDR3 covers 11 residues. Trimming took off 3 bases at V and 7 bases at J, with 6 bases between the two ends. Germline loops: CDR1 MDHEN, CDR2 SYDVKM. The CDR3 spells CASSLAREAFF. In nucleotides, the CDR3 is TGTGCCAGCAGTTTGGCTCGTGAAGCTTTCTTT. Supplemented by reference TRBV28 and TRBJ1-1, the full variable domain reads DVKVTQSSRYLVKRTGEKVFLECVQDMDHENMFWYRQDPGLGLRLIYFSYDVKMKEKGDIPEGYSVSREKKERFSLILESASTNQTSMYLCASSLAREAFFGQGTRLTVV.

J is TRBJ1-4 and V is TRBV5-1; 7 bases are a match to TRBD1. CDR1 and CDR2 from the germline V gene are SGHRS and YFSETQ. After removal of 4 bases from V and 4 bases from J, the junction contained 7 bases not matched to a gene. CDR3 size: 15 residues. The CDR3 region is CASSQGTVYNEKLFF. CDR3 DNA sequence: TGCGCCAGCAGCCAAGGGACAGTGTATAATGAAAAACTGTTTTTT.

This clone turned up a few times. The chain recombines TRBV7-9 with TRBJ2-3, with D unclear. The V gene's germline CDR1 is SEHNR and CDR2 FQNEAQ (reference sequence). V was pared by 6 bases and J by 1 base, with 5 bases between. The CDR3 sequence is 12 residues long. CDR3 in DNA: TGTGCCAGCAGACTCGGCACAGATACGCAGTATTTT. Translated, it gives CASRLGTDTQYF. Full variable domain (outside the CDR3, taken from reference TRBV7-9 and TRBJ2-3): DTGVSQNPRHKITKRGQNVTFRCDPISEHNRLYWYRQTLGQGPEFLTYFQNEAQLEKSRLLSDRFSAERPKGSFSTLEIQRTEQGDSAMYLCASRLGTDTQYFGPGTRLTVL.

The chain joins TRBV9 to TRBJ2-7; D is undetermined. The CDR3 sequence is 13 residues long. V lost 0 bases to trimming and J lost 0 bases, with 4 bases between them. CDR1 SGDLS and CDR2 YYNGEE come from the germline V gene. As DNA, the CDR3 is TGTGCCAGCAGCGTAGACAGCTCCTACGAGCAGTACTTC. Translation gives CASSVDSSYEQYF. The variable domain in full, completed from reference TRBV9 and TRBJ2-7, reads DSGVTQTPKHLITATGQRVTLRCSPRSGDLSVYWYQQSLDQGLQFLIQYYNGEERAKGNILERFSAQQFPDLHSELNLSSLELGDSALYFCASSVDSSYEQYFGPGTRLTVT.

V gene TRBV7-2 combines with J gene TRBJ1-3; the match to TRBD1 covers 7 bases. The CDR3 loop spans 14 amino acids. Germline CDR1 reads SGHTA; CDR2 reads FQGNSA. The junction had 5 bases not matched to a gene; V was cut back by 5 bases and J by 4 bases. Written as DNA, the CDR3 is TGTGCCAGCAGCGAGGGGGCCTGGGGAAACACCATATATTTT. Its protein product is CASSEGAWGNTIYF. Full variable domain (missing parts from reference TRBV7-2 and TRBJ1-3): GAGVSQSPSNKVTEKGKDVELRCDPISGHTALYWYRQSLGQGLEFLIYFQGNSAPDKSGLPSDRFSAERTGGSVSTLTIQRTQQEDSAVYLCASSEGAWGNTIYFGEGSWLTVV.

This chain uses TRBV7-8 with TRBJ1-2; a weak D match, TRBD1 (5 bases). CDR3 length: 13 residues. Trimming shortened V by 4 bases and J by 5 bases, and 11 bases separated the two germline ends. Germline V gene lookup returns CDR1 SGHVS and CDR2 FQNEAQ. The CDR3 nucleotides are TGTGCCAGCAGCTCTCTGGAGGGGTATGGCTACACCTTC. As protein: CASSSLEGYGYTF.